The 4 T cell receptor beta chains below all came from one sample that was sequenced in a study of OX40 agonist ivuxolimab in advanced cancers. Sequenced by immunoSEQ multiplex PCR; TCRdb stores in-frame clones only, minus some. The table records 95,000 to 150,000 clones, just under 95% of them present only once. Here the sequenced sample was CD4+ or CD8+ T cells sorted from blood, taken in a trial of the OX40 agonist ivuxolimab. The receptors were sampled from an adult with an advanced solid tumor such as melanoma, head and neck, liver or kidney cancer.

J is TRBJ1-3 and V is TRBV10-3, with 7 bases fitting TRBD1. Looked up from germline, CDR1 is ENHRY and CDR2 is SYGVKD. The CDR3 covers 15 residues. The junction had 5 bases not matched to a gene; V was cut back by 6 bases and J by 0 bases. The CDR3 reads CAISGGQPSGNTIYF. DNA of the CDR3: TGTGCCATCAGCGGGGGACAGCCCTCTGGAAACACCATATATTTT.

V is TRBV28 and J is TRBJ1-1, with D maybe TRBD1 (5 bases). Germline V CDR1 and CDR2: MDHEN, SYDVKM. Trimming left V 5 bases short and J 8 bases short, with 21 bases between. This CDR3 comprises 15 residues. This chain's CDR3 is CASSPLSRAGEEAFF. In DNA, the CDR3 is TGTGCCAGCAGTCCCTTAAGTAGAGCGGGGGAAGAAGCTTTCTTT. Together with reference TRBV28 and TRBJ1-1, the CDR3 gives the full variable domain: DVKVTQSSRYLVKRTGEKVFLECVQDMDHENMFWYRQDPGLGLRLIYFSYDVKMKEKGDIPEGYSVSREKKERFSLILESASTNQTSMYLCASSPLSRAGEEAFFGQGTRLTVV.

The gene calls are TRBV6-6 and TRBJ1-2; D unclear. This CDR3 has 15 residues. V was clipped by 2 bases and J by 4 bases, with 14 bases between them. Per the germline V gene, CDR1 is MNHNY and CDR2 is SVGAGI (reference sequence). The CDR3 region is CASSYTGTSPYGYTF. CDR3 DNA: TGTGCCAGCAGTTACACTGGAACCTCCCCCTATGGCTACACCTTC.

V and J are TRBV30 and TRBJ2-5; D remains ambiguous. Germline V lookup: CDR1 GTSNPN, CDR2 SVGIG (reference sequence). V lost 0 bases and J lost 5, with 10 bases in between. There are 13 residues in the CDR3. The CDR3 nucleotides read TGTGCCTGGAGTGTTGGTAGCAGCGAGACCCAGTACTTC. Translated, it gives CAWSVGSSETQYF.